Following are 28 T cell receptor beta chains from one sample sequenced in a study of blood T cell repertoires in COVID-19. Profiling relied on immunoSEQ multiplex PCR, and the TCRdb table lists in-frame clones only, not all of them. The sample includes 440,000 or so clones, 75% to 90% of them seen just once. The sequencing sample was made of peripheral blood. Source of these receptors: a woman aged 40 to 55 with COVID-19, enrolled during active disease.

J is TRBJ1-1 and V is TRBV19; D may be TRBD1 (5 bases). Trimming pared 4 bases from V and 6 bases from J, leaving 9 bases between. Germline CDR1 reads LNHDA; CDR2 reads SQIVND (reference sequence). The CDR3 extends over 12 amino acids. The CDR3 sequence: CASSRQKAEAFF. In DNA form, the CDR3 reads TGTGCCAGTAGTAGACAGAAGGCTGAAGCTTTCTTT.

The CDR3 here is CAWSGGQGYSNQPQHF. DNA of the CDR3: TGTGCCTGGAGTGGAGGACAGGGGTATAGCAATCAGCCCCAGCATTTT. The rearrangement joins TRBV30 to TRBJ1-5; the match to TRBD1 covers 9 bases. CDR1 GTSNPN and CDR2 SVGIG come from the germline V gene (reference sequence). V lost 1 base to trimming and J lost 0 bases; unmatched junction nucleotides: 4. This CDR3 spans 16 amino acids.

CDR3 bases: TGTGCCAGCAGTGACCCTAGCGGGGGAAACACAGATACGCAGTATTTT. Its translation: CASSDPSGGNTDTQYF. The chain combines TRBV2 with TRBJ2-3; 10 nucleotides match TRBD2. The V and J ends lost 3 bases and 2 bases, in that order; junction bases with no gene match: 5. The length of the CDR3 is 16 residues. Germline V CDR1 and CDR2: SNHLY, FYNNEI.

V is TRBV5-1 and J is TRBJ1-6; a weak D match, TRBD1 (5 bases). The germline CDR1 and CDR2 sequences are SGHRS and YFSETQ. The CDR3 is 12 residues long. V lost 0 bases and J lost 14, with 9 bases in between. The DNA of the CDR3 is TGCGCCAGCAGCTTGGTCGGGGGGGCCCTCCACTTT. Encoded protein: CASSLVGGALHF.

A remark on this clone: Other DNA sequences from this sample encode an identical CDR3 as well. The chain has TRBV19 and TRBJ1-1; 7 bases map to TRBD1. V lost 3 bases to trimming and J lost 1 base; unmatched junction nucleotides: 2. Germline CDR1 and CDR2: LNHDA and SQIVND (reference sequence). This CDR3 is 14 amino acids long. The CDR3 region is CASSIRTGNTEAFF. The CDR3 nucleotides are TGTGCCAGTAGTATCCGGACAGGGAACACTGAAGCTTTCTTT.

The chain links TRBV6-6 to TRBJ1-3; D gene uncertain. The CDR3 has 15 residues. Trimming took off 4 bases at V and 0 bases at J, with 10 bases between the two ends. CDR1 MNHNY and CDR2 SVGAGI come from the germline V gene (reference sequence). In DNA, the CDR3 is TGTGCCAGCAGTTCCCAGAGGTCCTCTGGAAACACCATATATTTT. This encodes CASSSQRSSGNTIYF.

This chain connects TRBV25-1 to TRBJ2-7, with TRBD1 identical over 8 bases. Trimming at V came to 6 bases and at J to 11 bases, leaving 9 bases not matched to a gene. Looked up from germline, CDR1 is MGHDK and CDR2 is SYGVNS. CDR3 length equals 12 residues. This chain's CDR3 is CASSPPRGRKYF. The CDR3 coding sequence is TGTGCCAGCAGCCCCCCCAGGGGGCGAAAGTACTTC.

To note about this clone: This CDR3 is also generated by other DNA sequences in the sample. V is TRBV6-5 and J is TRBJ1-2; 7 bases line up with TRBD1. This CDR3 is built from 15 residues. Germline assignment: CDR1 MNHEY and CDR2 SVGAGI. The junction had 7 bases not matched to a gene; V was cut back by 0 bases and J by 6 bases. CDR3 sequence: CASSYSRGGADGYTF. The CDR3 DNA is TGTGCCAGCAGTTACTCGAGAGGGGGCGCGGATGGCTACACCTTC.

The rearrangement uses TRBV28 and TRBJ1-3; possibly TRBD1 for D (5 bases). The germline gives CDR1 MDHEN, CDR2 SYDVKM. CDR3 length: 17 residues. V was clipped by 3 bases and J by 0 bases, with 15 bases between them. CDR3 bases: TGTGCCAGCAGTTTTTTACCGGGGGATCACTCTGGAAACACCATATATTTT. Amino acids: CASSFLPGDHSGNTIYF.

V usage is TRBV19 and J usage is TRBJ1-3; 7 nucleotides line up with TRBD1. Germline V gives CDR1 LNHDA, CDR2 SQIVND (reference sequence). This CDR3 has 18 residues. Trimming cost V 3 bases and J 0 bases; bases outside gene matches: 11. The CDR3 DNA is TGTGCCAGTAGTATTGGCCCGGACAGGACTGTCTCTGGAAACACCATATATTTT. It encodes CASSIGPDRTVSGNTIYF.

This clone has only one observation. This rearrangement joins TRBV11-3 to TRBJ2-1; D unresolved. Trimming pared 5 bases from V and 10 bases from J, leaving 27 bases between. CDR1 is SGHNT, CDR2 YENEEA, per germline. This CDR3 has 17 amino acids. CDR3 DNA sequence: TGTGCCAGCAGCCCAAAGATGGGTTTCGGAAGTATGGGCGAGCAGTTCTTC. Translation gives CASSPKMGFGSMGEQFF.

The CDR3 sequence: CASSQVPPMDSRPLYEQYF. Here the CDR3 DNA reads TGTGCCAGCAGCCAAGTTCCCCCCATGGACTCTCGGCCCCTATACGAGCAGTACTTC. The J gene is TRBJ2-7, the V gene TRBV4-2, with D possibly matching TRBD2 (5 bases). V dropped 1 base and J dropped 4 bases, with 26 bases sitting between them. The CDR3 loop spans 19 amino acids. The germline V gene encodes CDR1 LGHNA and CDR2 YNFKEQ.

The rearrangement joins TRBV4-3 to TRBJ1-2; D perhaps matches TRBD1 (5 bases). The CDR3 sequence is 15 residues long. CDR1 is LGHNA, CDR2 YSLEER, per germline. V gave up 4 bases and J gave up 1 base, with 13 bases separating them. CDR3 protein: CASSPDTQGNYGYTF. The DNA of the CDR3 is TGCGCCAGCAGCCCCGACACCCAGGGTAACTATGGCTACACCTTC.

CDR3 protein: CASSQQGVYGYTF. The CDR3, as DNA: TGTGCCAGCAGCCAACAGGGAGTCTATGGCTACACCTTC. This chain connects TRBV25-1 to TRBJ1-2; D might be TRBD1 (6 bases). CDR3 length: 13 amino acids. Germline CDR1 MGHDK, CDR2 SYGVNS. V lost 6 bases and J 4 bases, leaving 12 bases between the germline ends.

The genes are TRBV5-8 and TRBJ1-1, with D possibly TRBD1 on 6 matching bases. Germline CDR1 SGHTS, CDR2 YDEGEE. The V gene lost 2 bases and the J gene lost 3 bases, with 14 bases spanning the gap. CDR3 length: 15 amino acids. DNA for the CDR3: TGTGCCAGCAGCTTACCTCGACAGGTACACACTGAAGCTTTCTTT. It translates to CASSLPRQVHTEAFF.

J is TRBJ2-1 and V is TRBV12-3 or TRBV12-4, with 8 bases fitting TRBD1. The trim removed 6 bases at V and 10 bases at J, leaving 5 bases unmatched. The CDR3 runs to 12 residues. The CDR3 bases are TGTGCCAGCAGGTACGACAGGGGAGAGCAGTTCTTC. Translation: CASRYDRGEQFF.

The chain has TRBV19 and TRBJ1-1, with unresolved D. CDR1 and CDR2 (germline): LNHDA, SQIVND (reference sequence). CDR3 length equals 11 residues. The V gene lost 7 bases and the J gene lost 4 bases, with 7 bases spanning the gap. The DNA for the CDR3 is TGTGCCAGTATGACACGCACTGAAGCTTTCTTT. It specifies CASMTRTEAFF.

This chain links TRBV28 with TRBJ1-2, with TRBD1 identical over 8 bases. V lost 6 bases and J lost 5; bases outside the gene matches: 5. The CDR3 has 13 amino acids. Germline V CDR1 and CDR2: MDHEN, SYDVKM. The CDR3 reads CASRQGQAYGYTF. CDR3 nucleotides: TGTGCCAGCAGGCAGGGACAGGCTTATGGCTACACCTTC.

The rearrangement links TRBV29-1 to TRBJ1-2; possibly TRBD1 for D (6 bases). Trimming shortened V by 4 bases and J by 4 bases, and 13 bases separated the two germline ends. CDR1 is SQVTM and CDR2 is ANQGSEA in the germline V gene. This CDR3 spans 13 amino acids. The CDR3 sequence is CSVVGAHIYGYTF. DNA of the CDR3: TGCAGCGTTGTGGGGGCCCACATCTATGGCTACACCTTC.

V and J are TRBV11-1 and TRBJ1-2; perhaps TRBD1 as D (6 bases). The CDR3 totals 16 residues. Trimming took 5 bases from V and 14 from J, leaving 30 bases between them. Germline V lookup: CDR1 SGHAT, CDR2 FQDESV (reference sequence). CDR3 bases: TGTGCCAGCAGCACTTACCACGGGGCAGCTGGACAGTCTAAGACCTTC. Amino acid sequence: CASSTYHGAAGQSKTF. The full variable domain, with the rest looked up from reference TRBV11-1 and TRBJ1-2, is EAEVAQSPRYKITEKSQAVAFWCDPISGHATLYWYRQILGQGPELLVQFQDESVVDDSQLPKDRFSAERLKGVDSTLKIQPAELGDSAMYLCASSTYHGAAGQSKTFGSGTRLTVV.

The V and J genes are TRBV2 and TRBJ1-4; D is ambiguous. The CDR3 contains 14 residues. Germline loops: CDR1 SNHLY, CDR2 FYNNEI. Trimming took off 7 bases at V and 8 bases at J, with 17 bases between the two ends. This CDR3 reads CASNDLGVLEKLFF. The CDR3 DNA follows: TGTGCCAGCAATGATTTGGGAGTCTTAGAAAAACTGTTTTTT.

The chain joins TRBV25-1 to TRBJ1-1; possible D gene TRBD1, 5 bases. Germline CDR1 is MGHDK and CDR2 is SYGVNS. This CDR3 has 13 residues. V lost 3 bases, J lost 4 bases, and 9 bases lay in between. CDR3 region: CASSDYGGTEAFF. CDR3 nucleotides: TGTGCCAGCAGTGATTACGGGGGCACTGAAGCTTTCTTT.

V is TRBV9 and J is TRBJ2-1; the match to TRBD2 covers 9 bases. The CDR3 is 16 residues long. Looked up from germline, CDR1 is SGDLS and CDR2 is YYNGEE. Trimming took 0 bases from V and 5 from J; bases not matched to a gene: 6. The CDR3 DNA sequence: TGTGCCAGCAGCGTAGGACCTAGCGGGACGAACAATGAGCAGTTCTTC. Translation: CASSVGPSGTNNEQFF.

J is TRBJ2-2 and V is TRBV29-1, with a weak D call TRBD2 (6 bases). The CDR3 is 15 amino acids. The germline CDR1 and CDR2 sequences are SQVTM and ANQGSEA. Here the CDR3 DNA reads TGCATCGAAGCTTTGCGGCGGGAGAACACCGGGGAGCTGTTTTTT. Protein: CIEALRRENTGELFF.

The chain recombines TRBV27 with TRBJ2-1, with 14 bases identical to TRBD2. The CDR3 consists of 17 residues. Germline trimming cut 9 bases from V and 8 bases from J; bases unmatched to any gene: 15. Germline CDR1 and CDR2: MNHEY and SMNVEV (reference sequence). The CDR3 sequence is CASLRLGTSGSMDEQFF. CDR3 sequence (DNA): TGTGCCAGTCTTCGACTCGGGACTAGCGGGAGTATGGATGAGCAGTTCTTC.

The rearrangement joins TRBV9 to TRBJ2-3; 7 nucleotides agree with TRBD1. Germline values: CDR1 SGDLS, CDR2 YYNGEE. J gave up 2 bases and V 0 bases, and 3 bases lay outside the gene matches. This CDR3 contains 15 residues. The CDR3 loop is CASSVEQGFTDTQYF. CDR3 bases: TGTGCCAGCAGCGTAGAACAGGGGTTCACAGATACGCAGTATTTT.

In this sample, this clone turned up once. V usage is TRBV6-4 and J usage is TRBJ2-6; the D gene is possibly TRBD1 (6 bases). Germline CDR1 reads MRHNA; CDR2 reads SNTAGT. The CDR3 contains 18 residues. The V gene lost 8 bases and the J gene lost 0 bases, with 20 bases spanning the gap. CDR3 sequence reads: CASASNREGRSGANVLTF. CDR3 DNA sequence: TGTGCCAGCGCTAGCAACAGGGAAGGGCGCTCTGGGGCCAACGTCCTGACTTTC.

The chain uses TRBV7-2 and TRBJ2-3; TRBD2 agrees at 8 bases. This CDR3 comprises 14 residues. The ends lost 7 bases at V and 8 bases at J; junction bases unmatched: 11. Germline values: CDR1 SGHTA, CDR2 FQGNSA. CDR3 sequence: CASNPALAGSTQYF. CDR3 DNA: TGTGCCAGCAACCCCGCCTTAGCGGGAAGTACGCAGTATTTT.